These T cell receptor beta chains were read from a single sample in a study of T cell repertoires in cytomegalovirus infection. TCRdb re-called the reads through MiXCR, storing one row per CDR3 protein. The data hold around 740,000 distinct CDR3 sequences, with 35% observed a single time. Sequencing was done on a sample of PBMCs. Receptors originate from a human donor in good health (CMV status not recorded). Some clones in this sample may be carry-over from other donors' samples. Each CDR3 is given with its conserved first and last residue. D genes are given only for firm matches. A row's size may be missing; if present it is once, few, many or a size class.

>TRBJ2-5|.|.|TRBV7-3
TGTGCCAGCAGCTTAGGGGCAGTAGAGACCCAGTACTTC
CASSLGAVETQYF
>TRBJ2-1|.|.|TRBV14
TGTGCCAGCAGCAAAGACACTGACTACAATGAGCAGTTCTTC
CASSKDTDYNEQFF
>TRBJ2-3|.|.|TRBV27
TGTGCCAGCAGGTTTGGTTTGGGTCGGAGCACAGATACGCAGTATTTT
CASRFGLGRSTDTQYF
>TRBJ1-5|TRBD1|many|TRBV7-2
TGTGCCAGCAGCTCAGTCGCCGGGACAGGGGTCAATCAGCCCCAGCATTTT
CASSSVAGTGVNQPQHF
>TRBJ1-2|TRBD1|.|TRBV4-1
TGTGCCAGCAGCCCCAGACAGGGGGTTAACGACTATGGCTACACCTTC
CASSPRQGVNDYGYTF
>TRBJ2-1|.|.|TRBV19
TGTGCCAGTAGTATAGGGTTAAGAGCGTTTAATGAGCAGTTCTTC
CASSIGLRAFNEQFF
>TRBJ1-4|.|.|TRBV9
TGTGCCAGCAGCGTAGGGACGGGTACAGGTGAAAAACTGTTTTTT
CASSVGTGTGEKLFF
>TRBJ2-5|.|few|TRBV12-3/TRBV12-4
TGTGCCAGCAGGCAGGGTAGAGGAGAAGGGACCCAGTACTTC
CASRQGRGEGTQYF
>TRBJ1-5|.|.|TRBV10-3
TGTGCCACCCACAGGTCATCGGATCAGCCCCAGCATTTT
CATHRSSDQPQHF
>TRBJ2-5|.|.|TRBV20-1
TGCAGTGCTAGAGTTACCGAACCGGAGACCCAGTACTTC
CSARVTEPETQYF
>TRBJ1-2|.|.|TRBV30
TGTGCCTGGAGTCAAAGAGGGACCGGCTATGGCTACACCTTC
CAWSQRGTGYGYTF
>TRBJ2-5|TRBD2|many|TRBV7-3
TGTGCCAGCAGCCTCCGGGTAGCGGGGGAGGCAGAGACCCAGTACTTC
CASSLRVAGEAETQYF
>TRBJ2-1|.|.|TRBV11-2
TGTGCCAGCAGCGTCAGCGTCGGCCTAATTGAGCAGTTCTTC
CASSVSVGLIEQFF
>TRBJ2-7|TRBD1|many|TRBV7-8
TGTGCCAGCAGCTTAGTGCAGGGGGCGTCCTACGAGCAGTACTTC
CASSLVQGASYEQYF
>TRBJ1-4|.|.|TRBV19
TGTGCCAGTAGTCCAAAGCCCTTATCTGTGGCCCGTGAAAAACTGTTTTTT
CASSPKPLSVAREKLFF
>TRBJ2-1|.|.|TRBV30
TGTGCCTGGAGTGTCAGGGTCAGTGAGCAGTTCTTC
CAWSVRVSEQFF
>TRBJ1-2|TRBD1|.|TRBV5-6
TGTGCCAGCACCGGGACAGAGGAGCATGGCTACACCTTC
CASTGTEEHGYTF